The rows below give T cell receptor beta chains drawn from one sample of a study of Ad26.COV2.S vaccination and SARS-CoV-2 variants. Sequenced by immunoSEQ multiplex PCR; TCRdb stores in-frame clones only, minus some. The sample lists 350,000 to 500,000 clones; approximately 90% were seen once. Sample: peripheral blood, taken in a trial of Ad26.COV2.S vaccine versus placebo. These receptors were taken from a person between 18 and 65 years old who received the Ad26.COV2.S COVID-19 vaccine or a placebo. Both conserved end residues are part of each CDR3. The D gene is left open where the match is weak. Clone size is not always given. Where it is, it says once, few, many or a class for expanded clones.

TRBD1 TRBJ1-1 NA TRBV4-1 TGCGCCAGCAGCGTAACCGGGACAGGGAACACTGAAGCTTTCTTT CASSVTGTGNTEAFF
TRBD2 TRBJ2-3 NA TRBV7-3 TGTGCCAGCAGCCTAGGGAGACTAGCGGGAGGACGCACAGATACGCAGTATTTT CASSLGRLAGGRTDTQYF
NA TRBJ1-1 NA TRBV9 TGTGCCAGCAGCGCCTACAGGGTGGGGAACACTGAAGCTTTCTTT CASSAYRVGNTEAFF
TRBD1 TRBJ1-1 NA TRBV19 TGTGCCAGTAGTATGTACGACAGGGCCACTGAAGCTTTCTTT CASSMYDRATEAFF
TRBD2 TRBJ2-3 NA TRBV3-1/TRBV3-2 TGTGCCAGCAGCTACCGGACTAGCGGGGTCGGCACAGATACGCAGTATTTT CASSYRTSGVGTDTQYF
NA TRBJ2-5 NA TRBV28 TGTGCCAGCAGGAATCCCGGGACACACCACGGAGAGACCCAGTACTTC CASRNPGTHHGETQYF
TRBD2 TRBJ2-1 NA TRBV7-8 TGTGCCAGCAGCCGGCGGGGCGGGAGGGTTATCAATGAGCAGTTCTTC CASSRRGGRVINEQFF
NA TRBJ2-5 NA TRBV27 TGTGCCAGCGGGGATATGGGGACCCAAGAGACCCAGTACTTC CASGDMGTQETQYF
NA TRBJ2-5 NA TRBV12-3/TRBV12-4 TGTGCCAGCAGTTTAGCTTGGCGAGAGGCCCAGTACTTC CASSLAWREAQYF
NA TRBJ1-1 NA TRBV5-4 TGTGCCAGCAGCTTGAAAGAGCCGTTCACTGAAGCTTTCTTT CASSLKEPFTEAFF
TRBD1 TRBJ2-7 NA TRBV5-4 TGTGCCAGCAGCAACCGGGACAGGGTCGGCGAGCAGTACTTC CASSNRDRVGEQYF
NA TRBJ1-6 NA TRBV11-2 TGTGCCAGCAGCTTAGTTAACACAGCTGCCTTTAATTCACCCCTCCACTTT CASSLVNTAAFNSPLHF
NA TRBJ2-1 NA TRBV12-3/TRBV12-4 TGTGCCAGCAGTTCGTTACAGGGCCAGGGGTTCTTC CASSSLQGQGFF
NA TRBJ2-5 NA TRBV7-3 TGTGCCAGCAGCTTAGTCGTCCTAGCCCTAATGCGGGAGACCCAGTACTTC CASSLVVLALMRETQYF
TRBD1 TRBJ2-7 NA TRBV5-4 TGTGCCAGCAGCGCGAAAAGTAACCGGGACAGCCTCTACGAGCAGTACTTC CASSAKSNRDSLYEQYF
NA TRBJ2-3 NA TRBV7-9 TGTGCCAGCAGCCAGGTCCAGAGCGGGTTCGGCACAGATACGCAGTATTTT CASSQVQSGFGTDTQYF
NA TRBJ2-7 NA TRBV19 TGTGCCAGTAGTACTTCCGCCCGGGCCACCTACGAGCAGTACTTC CASSTSARATYEQYF
NA TRBJ1-2 NA TRBV21-1 TGTGCCAGCAGCAAACTGGGGACAGGGACTCTACGGGGATATGGCTACACCTTC CASSKLGTGTLRGYGYTF
NA TRBJ2-7 NA TRBV6-5 TGTGCCAGCAGCCCAGGCCAGGGAGTGGGGTCCGAGCAGTACTTC CASSPGQGVGSEQYF
NA TRBJ2-2 NA TRBV7-6 TGTGCCAGCAGCCCCGATCCGACATCTCGGTATGAAGTCGGGGAGCTGTTTTTT CASSPDPTSRYEVGELFF
TRBD2 TRBJ2-7 NA TRBV5-4 TGTGCCAGCAGCTTAGGCCCAGCGGGAGTTGACTACGAGCAGTACTTC CASSLGPAGVDYEQYF
NA TRBJ1-5 NA TRBV6-5 TGTGCCAGCAGTTCATTGGAGGGTCAGCCCCAGCATTTT CASSSLEGQPQHF
NA TRBJ2-2 NA TRBV6-5 TGTGCCAGCAGTTTAAGCTATACCCAAGGCGGGGAGCTGTTTTTT CASSLSYTQGGELFF
TRBD2 TRBJ2-5 NA TRBV6-5 TGTGCCAGCAGGCCTAGCGGGTGGGAGACCCAGTACTTC CASRPSGWETQYF
TRBD1 TRBJ1-6 few TRBV7-9 TGTGCCAGCCGGGACAGAGGTTCACCCCTCCACTTT CASRDRGSPLHF
NA TRBJ2-5 NA TRBV5-8 TGTGCCAGCAGCTTGGCCGGGGCCGGAGGAGAGACCCAGTACTTC CASSLAGAGGETQYF
TRBD2 TRBJ2-1 NA TRBV27 TGTGCCAGCAGTTTGACTAGCGGCCCCTACAATGAGCAGTTCTTC CASSLTSGPYNEQFF
TRBD2 TRBJ2-7 NA TRBV27 TGTGCCAGCAGTTTACATGCTAGCGGGTCCTACGAGCAGTACTTC CASSLHASGSYEQYF
NA TRBJ2-5 NA TRBV6-1 TGTGCCAGCAGCCGAAACAGGGTGCGAGAGACCCAGTACTTC CASSRNRVRETQYF
NA TRBJ2-6 NA TRBV12-3/TRBV12-4 TGTGCCAGCAGTTTCACTGGGGCCAACGTCCTGACTTTC CASSFTGANVLTF
TRBD1 TRBJ1-4 NA TRBV19 TGTGCCAGTAGTTCGGACAGGGGCGAAAAACTGTTTTTT CASSSDRGEKLFF
NA TRBJ2-1 NA TRBV6-5 TGTGCCAGCAGTTCCGGGGAGAGGGGAACAGTTGAGCAGTTCTTC CASSSGERGTVEQFF
NA TRBJ2-1 NA TRBV9 TGTGCCAGCAGCGTAGGCGAAGGTGAGCAGTTCTTC CASSVGEGEQFF
TRBD2 TRBJ2-1 NA TRBV5-4 TGTGCCAGCAGCCCGGGTGGAACTAGCGGGAAGACGAATGAGCAGTTCTTC CASSPGGTSGKTNEQFF
TRBD2 TRBJ2-1 once TRBV2 TGTGCCAGCAGTGGACTAGCGGGAGGGCACGCTGCCTACAATGAGCAGTTCTTC CASSGLAGGHAAYNEQFF